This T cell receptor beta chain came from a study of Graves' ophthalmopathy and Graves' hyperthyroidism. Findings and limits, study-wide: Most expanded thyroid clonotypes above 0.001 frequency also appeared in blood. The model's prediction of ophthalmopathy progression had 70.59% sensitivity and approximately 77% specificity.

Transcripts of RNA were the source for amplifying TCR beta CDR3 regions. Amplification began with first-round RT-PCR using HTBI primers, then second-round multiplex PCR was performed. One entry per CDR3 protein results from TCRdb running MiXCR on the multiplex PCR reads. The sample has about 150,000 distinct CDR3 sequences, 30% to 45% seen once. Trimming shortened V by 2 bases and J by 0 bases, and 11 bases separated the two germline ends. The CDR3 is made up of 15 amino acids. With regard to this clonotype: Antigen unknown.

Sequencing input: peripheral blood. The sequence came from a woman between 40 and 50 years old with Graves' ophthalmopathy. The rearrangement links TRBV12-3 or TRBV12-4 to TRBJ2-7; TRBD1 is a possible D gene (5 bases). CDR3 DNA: TGTGCCAGCAGTTTACAGGCGGACATCTCCTACGAGCAGTACTTC. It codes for CASSLQADISYEQYF.